Detailed here is one TCR beta chain. The target antigen is unknown. TCRdb ran MiXCR on the reads and lists one entry per CDR3 protein. The sample consists of approximately 310,000 distinct CDR3 sequences, roughly 25% of them appearing once. V was pared by 3 bases and J by 5 bases, with 8 bases of the junction left unmatched. CDR1 and CDR2 (germline): LGHNA, YSLEER. There are 16 residues in the CDR3. This sample is drawn from a study of T cell repertoires in cytomegalovirus infection. Overall study: It was recently identified HLA-C-restricted and well-studied HLA-B-restricted CMV epitopes that the study used. Evidence of both CMV infection and a matching HLA type came from public TCR beta signatures. General study findings and limits: Across the ex vivo response, the dominant clonotypes were HLA-C-restricted CMV-specific TCR beta clonotypes. Frequencies of public TCR beta families were cumulated, and this identified carriers of CMV plus the relevant HLA.

The chain links TRBV4-3 to TRBJ2-3, with TRBD2 matching 10 bases. Sequencing used cultured PBMCs, obtained from culture after CMV antigen stimulation. The TCR originated in a human donor in good health (CMV status not recorded). Some clones in this sample may be carry-over from other donors' samples. CDR3 DNA: TGCGCCAGCAGCCAGGCAGCGGGAGGGGTCATAGATACGCAGTATTTT. This sequence encodes CASSQAAGGVIDTQYF.